The 10 T cell receptor beta chains given below trace back to one sample, sequenced in a study of blood T cells in healthy people across ages. PCR was performed a second time for about 7 to 12 cycles using a sample-barcoded 5' primer and a J-beta primer mix. TCRdb redid the calling of the 5' RACE reads with MiXCR, one entry per CDR3 protein. This sample yields around 1,500,000 distinct CDR3 sequences, of which 28% are seen a single time; roughly 8% belongs to the top ten. Material: blood. The receptor source for this set is a woman aged 25-40 years in good health.

A few counts support this clonotype. This rearrangement joins TRBV15 to TRBJ1-2; maybe TRBD1 (6 bases). Deletions cut 6 bases from V and 5 bases from J, with 16 bases between. The CDR3 has 14 amino acids. Germline V lookup: CDR1 LNHNV, CDR2 YYDKDF (reference sequence). The CDR3 nucleotides read TGTGCCACCAGAGACCCGGGACAACTTTATGGCTACACCTTC. Translated, it gives CATRDPGQLYGYTF.

The rearrangement uses TRBV3-1 and TRBJ1-2; tentative D call: TRBD1 (6 bases). The germline V gene has CDR1 LGHDT and CDR2 YNNKEL (reference sequence). The length of the CDR3 is 15 residues. V dropped 6 bases and J dropped 5 bases, with 19 bases sitting between them. In DNA form, the CDR3 reads TGTGCCAGCAGGGACCAGGGGCACATAGTTTATGGCTACACCTTC. It specifies CASRDQGHIVYGYTF.

This clonotype was detected ten times or more. This sequence joins TRBV4-1 and TRBJ2-3; D is ambiguous. The germline V gene encodes CDR1 MGHRA and CDR2 YSYEKL. CDR3 size: 15 residues. V gave up 3 bases and J gave up 0 bases, with 10 bases separating them. Here the CDR3 reads CASSHEATSTDTQYF. The CDR3, as DNA: TGCGCCAGCAGCCATGAAGCGACTAGCACAGATACGCAGTATTTT.

The gene calls are TRBV12-3 or TRBV12-4 and TRBJ2-6, with D uncertain. This CDR3 is 15 amino acids long. V was clipped by 1 base and J by 4 bases, with 8 bases between them. CDR3 sequence (DNA): TGTGCCAGCAGTTTAGGGCTAGTCGGGGCCAACGTCCTGACTTTC. Its translation is CASSLGLVGANVLTF.

The chain employs TRBV28 and TRBJ2-3; D uncertain. Trimming shortened V by 5 bases and J by 12 bases, and 18 bases separated the two germline ends. The CDR3 length is 13 residues. Germline V gene data show CDR1 as MDHEN and CDR2 as SYDVKM. The CDR3 DNA follows: TGTGCCAGCAGTCCCATCCGACGAGTTACACAGTATTTT. Protein sequence: CASSPIRRVTQYF.

This clonotype has more than one count but fewer than ten. CDR3 in DNA: TGTGCCAGCAGCCGGACAGCCACTAATACCCAGTACTTC. Translated, it gives CASSRTATNTQYF. This chain connects TRBV7-8 to TRBJ2-7; maybe TRBD1 (6 bases). The length of the CDR3 is 13 residues. Germline values: CDR1 SGHVS, CDR2 FQNEAQ. The germline V and J ends were trimmed by 5 bases and 10 bases, with 18 bases remaining between them.

This clonotype occurred a few times. The V and J genes are TRBV7-9 and TRBJ1-5, with D possibly matching TRBD1 (6 bases). Germline-derived CDR1 and CDR2 are SEHNR and FQNEAQ (reference sequence). V lost 5 bases and J 8 bases, leaving 19 bases between the germline ends. The CDR3 is 15 residues long. The CDR3: CASSPPGGSMEPQHF. The CDR3 DNA reads as TGTGCCAGCAGCCCCCCCGGGGGCTCAATGGAGCCCCAGCATTTT.

This clonotype was picked up many times. The chain has TRBV5-1 and TRBJ2-1; 9 positions match TRBD2. Germline CDR1 SGHRS, CDR2 YFSETQ. V lost 0 bases and J lost 4; bases outside the gene matches: 5. The CDR3 is 16 residues long. The CDR3 sequence is CASSLAGSGRYNEQFF. Here the CDR3 DNA reads TGCGCCAGCAGCTTGGCCGGGAGCGGGAGGTACAATGAGCAGTTCTTC.

The chain couples TRBV29-1 to TRBJ2-3; 7 bases match TRBD1. The CDR3 sequence is 15 residues long. After removal of 2 bases from V and 0 bases from J, the junction contained 5 bases not matched to a gene. CDR1 and CDR2 (germline): SQVTM, ANQGSEA. The CDR3 sequence is CSVEMGRGSTDTQYF. Here the CDR3 DNA reads TGCAGCGTTGAAATGGGCAGGGGGAGCACAGATACGCAGTATTTT.

This clonotype appeared a few times. The V call is TRBV5-1, the J call TRBJ2-7, with 10 bases aligning to TRBD1. Germline V gene data show CDR1 as SGHRS and CDR2 as YFSETQ. CDR3 length: 15 amino acids. V was pared by 4 bases and J by 4 bases, with 8 bases of the junction left unmatched. CDR3 loop: CASSPRDRGDYEQYF. CDR3 DNA: TGCGCCAGCAGCCCCCGGGACAGGGGAGATTACGAGCAGTACTTC.